This T cell receptor beta chain was sequenced during a study of radiotherapy plus CTLA-4 blockade in lung cancer. Study summary: Among enrolled patients, 15% to 20% responded and 30% to 40% achieved disease control. Study-level findings and limits: In blood, TCR clones derived from the tumor expanded after radiotherapy plus ipilimumab. Early blood T cell clone dynamics reportedly forecast response best, with interferon-beta.

The CDR3 is made up of 14 amino acids. CDR1 is WNHNN and CDR2 is SYGVQD in the germline V gene (reference sequence). The V gene end was trimmed by 2 bases and the J gene end by 7 bases; junction bases not matched to a gene: 3. Assay used: immunoSEQ multiplex PCR; TCRdb lists only in-frame clones, some missing. Counted here are about 70,000 clones, 70% to 85% occurring once; the ten biggest clones make up roughly 9.7%. For this clone: Its antigen is as yet unknown.

This chain joins TRBV10-1 and TRBJ2-4; TRBD1 aligns across 9 bases. The source was peripheral blood, collected from a patient treated with radiotherapy plus ipilimumab. This receptor was obtained from a human donor with non-small cell lung cancer who had a complete response to radiotherapy plus ipilimumab. In DNA form, the CDR3 reads TGCGCCAGCAGTGAGGACAGGGGGAGTAACATTCAGTACTTC. Encoded protein: CASSEDRGSNIQYF.